A single sample is the source of the 29 T cell receptor beta chains below, sequenced in a study of shared clonotypes between healthy human individuals. Generated by immunoSEQ multiplex PCR, the TCRdb table keeps only in-frame clones and is missing some. The sample lists approximately 400,000 clones, 95% to 97% occurring once. Sequencing was performed on memory CD8+ T cells sorted from blood. Specified subset: CD45RO+ cells pooled with CCR7-negative TemRA cells. The receptors were sampled from a man under 40 in good health.

This chain links TRBV6-5 with TRBJ1-3; 7 nucleotides agree with TRBD1. From germline, CDR1 is MNHEY and CDR2 SVGAGI. Trimming cost V 2 bases and J 2 bases; bases outside gene matches: 0. The CDR3 has 14 residues. The CDR3 sequence: CASSYQGAGNTIYF. Here the CDR3 DNA reads TGTGCCAGCAGTTACCAGGGGGCTGGAAACACCATATATTTT.

The rearrangement uses TRBV27 and TRBJ1-5; no clear D. Germline V gene sequence: CDR1 MNHEY, CDR2 SMNVEV (reference sequence). Trimming stripped 4 bases from V and 6 bases from J, with 13 bases between. This CDR3 region has 14 residues. This CDR3 reads CASSSLSSPQPQHF. The CDR3 DNA sequence: TGTGCCAGCAGTTCTTTAAGTTCCCCTCAGCCCCAGCATTTT.

The chain has TRBV29-1 and TRBJ2-7; no definite D call. The ends were cut back, 4 bases at V and 4 bases at J, with 14 bases in the middle. The CDR3 is 13 residues long. CDR1 is SQVTM and CDR2 is ANQGSEA in the germline V gene. The CDR3 protein is CSVVLRPLYEQYF. The CDR3 DNA sequence: TGCAGCGTTGTTTTGAGACCGCTATACGAGCAGTACTTC.

This clone turned up a few times. Other nucleotide sequences in the sample specify the same CDR3. The chain is built from TRBV20-1 and TRBJ2-5; no reliable D call. The CDR3 totals 10 residues. Germline CDR1 is DFQATT and CDR2 is SNEGSKA (reference sequence). Trimming took 6 bases from V and 4 from J, leaving 6 bases between them. CDR3 region: CSAGRETQYF. The CDR3 bases are TGCAGTGCCGGGCGAGAGACCCAGTACTTC.

The chain carries TRBV28 and TRBJ2-7, with 7 nucleotides matching TRBD2. V gave up 8 bases and J gave up 0 bases; unmatched junction bases: 7. From germline, CDR1 is MDHEN and CDR2 SYDVKM. The CDR3 sequence is 14 residues long. The CDR3 region has the DNA TGTGCCAGCGCTAGCGGTTGGGGCTCCTACGAGCAGTACTTC. Protein product: CASASGWGSYEQYF.

The rearrangement joins TRBV7-9 to TRBJ1-4, with D possibly TRBD1 on 5 matching bases. CDR3 length equals 14 residues. The V end was cut by 5 bases, the J end by 8 bases, with 15 bases between. Per germline, CDR1 SEHNR and CDR2 FQNEAQ (reference sequence). CDR3 protein: CASSLSARVEKLFF. CDR3 bases: TGTGCCAGCAGCCTTTCAGCCAGGGTGGAAAAACTGTTTTTT.

The rearrangement joins TRBV7-2 to TRBJ2-3, with D perhaps being TRBD1 or TRBD2 (5 bases each). The CDR3 covers 15 residues. Germline CDR1 reads SGHTA; CDR2 reads FQGNSA. Trimming shortened V by 2 bases and J by 1 base, and 10 bases separated the two germline ends. CDR3 protein: CASSLWGPRTDTQYF. The CDR3, as DNA: TGTGCCAGCAGCTTATGGGGACCACGCACAGATACGCAGTATTTT. The full variable domain, in which reference TRBV7-2 and TRBJ2-3 provide the parts outside the CDR3, is GAGVSQSPSNKVTEKGKDVELRCDPISGHTALYWYRQSLGQGLEFLIYFQGNSAPDKSGLPSDRFSAERTGGSVSTLTIQRTQQEDSAVYLCASSLWGPRTDTQYFGPGTRLTVL.

The chain is built from TRBV10-3 and TRBJ2-7; tentatively, D is TRBD2 (6 bases). CDR3 length: 12 amino acids. V was cut by 10 bases and J by 1 base, with 11 bases left in between. The germline V gene encodes CDR1 ENHRY and CDR2 SYGVKD. The CDR3 coding sequence is TGTGCCACTGGGAGGACTTCCTACGAGCAGTACTTC. It yields the protein CATGRTSYEQYF.

The chain uses TRBV7-2 and TRBJ2-3, with D possibly matching TRBD1 (6 bases). Germline loops: CDR1 SGHTA, CDR2 FQGNSA. The CDR3 totals 15 residues. V was shortened by 5 bases and J by 0 bases, with 12 bases between the two germline ends. The CDR3 protein is CASSPLGTSTDTQYF. The CDR3 nucleotides are TGTGCCAGCAGCCCGCTAGGGACAAGCACAGATACGCAGTATTTT.

In the case of this clone: Its ends do not fully match the called genes, so a read error is possible. The chain couples TRBV7-7 to TRBJ2-3; D is ambiguous. This CDR3 has 14 residues. Germline lookup yields CDR1 SSHAT and CDR2 FNYEAQ (reference sequence). CDR3 bases: TGTGCTAGCAGCCCTATTTTAAGCACAGATACGCAGTATTTT. Its protein is CASSPILSTDTQYF.

This chain connects TRBV7-2 to TRBJ1-3; the D gene is possibly TRBD1 (6 bases). V was shortened by 1 base and J by 4 bases, with 11 bases between the two germline ends. Germline V gene lookup returns CDR1 SGHTA and CDR2 FQGNSA. This CDR3 contains 15 residues. The CDR3 DNA reads TGTGCCAGCAGCTTAGGACCAGGGGTGGGAAACACCATATATTTT. This gives the protein CASSLGPGVGNTIYF.

Here the CDR3 DNA reads TGTGCCAGCAGCCAGGGGGCCAGTCAGCCCCAGCATTTT. Protein sequence: CASSQGASQPQHF. V and J are TRBV7-9 and TRBJ1-5, with 8 bases identical to TRBD1. The CDR3 loop spans 13 amino acids. V lost 5 bases to trimming and J lost 6 bases; unmatched junction nucleotides: 3. Per the germline V gene, CDR1 is SEHNR and CDR2 is FQNEAQ (reference sequence).

J is TRBJ2-2 and V is TRBV5-8; 8 bases are shared with TRBD1. This CDR3 is 16 amino acids long. J lost 4 bases, V lost 4 bases, and 9 bases had no gene match. Germline V gives CDR1 SGHTS, CDR2 YDEGEE. The chain's CDR3 is CASSKIRQGPTGELFF. CDR3 in DNA: TGTGCCAGCAGCAAAATAAGACAGGGGCCCACCGGGGAGCTGTTTTTT.

This chain uses TRBV2 with TRBJ1-1, with D tentatively TRBD1 (6 bases). Trimming removed 1 base at V and 4 bases at J, with 19 bases between. The CDR3 has 17 amino acids. Germline V gives CDR1 SNHLY, CDR2 FYNNEI. The CDR3 is CASSEVGRGGLGTEAFF. The CDR3 nucleotides are TGTGCCAGCAGTGAAGTTGGCAGGGGAGGGTTGGGCACTGAAGCTTTCTTT.

The V and J genes are TRBV19 and TRBJ2-7; a weak D match, TRBD2 (6 bases). Germline V lookup: CDR1 LNHDA, CDR2 SQIVND (reference sequence). V was pared by 10 bases and J by 6 bases, with 16 bases between. The CDR3 sequence is 12 residues long. This CDR3 reads CANHGSVREQYF. CDR3 DNA sequence: TGTGCCAACCACGGGAGTGTGCGCGAGCAGTACTTC.

A word on this clone: Germline and junction disagree at one end, which may indicate a read error. This rearrangement joins TRBV7-9 to TRBJ2-7, with TRBD1 as a possible D gene (6 bases). The CDR3 is 15 residues long. Germline CDR1 is SEHNR and CDR2 is FQNEAQ (reference sequence). Here the CDR3 DNA reads TGTGCCAGCGGCTTCCAAACCGGGACATTCCACGAGCAGTACTTC. Amino acids: CASGFQTGTFHEQYF.

V and J are TRBV5-1 and TRBJ2-5, with D maybe TRBD2 (6 bases). V dropped 2 bases and J dropped 5 bases, with 10 bases sitting between them. This CDR3 has 13 residues. Germline CDR1 and CDR2: SGHRS and YFSETQ. The CDR3 sequence: CASSFPGVETQYF. Here the CDR3 DNA reads TGCGCCAGCAGCTTCCCGGGGGTCGAGACCCAGTACTTC.

The gene calls are TRBV7-6 and TRBJ2-1; D could derive from TRBD1 or TRBD2 (5 bases each). V lost 5 bases and J 8 bases, leaving 16 bases between the germline ends. The CDR3 is made up of 14 amino acids. Germline-derived CDR1 and CDR2 are SGHVS and FNYEAQ. The CDR3 sequence is CASSAGTLTYEQFF. DNA for the CDR3: TGTGCCAGCAGCGCCGGGACGTTAACATATGAGCAGTTCTTC.

On this clone itself: The sample carries other DNA sequences with the same CDR3. The genes are TRBV30 and TRBJ1-2; the D gene is possibly TRBD1 (5 bases). Trimming cost V 0 bases and J 2 bases, with 7 bases left between them. The CDR3 loop spans 13 amino acids. CDR1 GTSNPN and CDR2 SVGIG come from the germline V gene (reference sequence). This CDR3 reads CAWSVQENYGYTF. Written as DNA, the CDR3 is TGTGCCTGGAGTGTACAGGAGAACTATGGCTACACCTTC.

The chain uses TRBV27 and TRBJ2-5; tentative D call: TRBD2 (6 bases). The V gene's germline CDR1 is MNHEY and CDR2 SMNVEV (reference sequence). The CDR3 length is 14 residues. Trimming left V 4 bases short and J 5 bases short, with 14 bases between. The DNA of the CDR3 is TGTGCCAGCAGTTCGGAGGGCCGGTTGGAGACCCAGTACTTC. This encodes CASSSEGRLETQYF.

The chain links TRBV19 to TRBJ1-5; D is unresolved. Deletions cut 1 base from V and 0 bases from J, with 7 bases between. CDR3 size: 15 residues. Germline V gene sequence: CDR1 LNHDA, CDR2 SQIVND (reference sequence). The CDR3 region is CASSIGRDSNQPQHF. The DNA for the CDR3 is TGTGCCAGTAGTATAGGGAGGGATAGCAATCAGCCCCAGCATTTT.

The V call is TRBV30, the J call TRBJ2-1, with D possibly being TRBD2 (5 bases). Per the germline V gene, CDR1 is GTSNPN and CDR2 is SVGIG (reference sequence). CDR3 size: 15 residues. The V end was cut by 2 bases, the J end by 5 bases, with 16 bases between. CDR3 residues: CAWSHTPSSHNEQFF. DNA of the CDR3: TGTGCCTGGAGTCACACCCCTAGCTCTCACAATGAGCAGTTCTTC.

The V call is TRBV7-2, the J call TRBJ2-1; D remains unclear. The CDR3 totals 14 residues. The V end lost 5 bases, the J end lost 0 bases, and 8 bases lay between the germline ends. Germline V gene lookup returns CDR1 SGHTA and CDR2 FQGNSA. CDR3 in DNA: TGTGCCAGCAGCACGGACCCCTCCTACAATGAGCAGTTCTTC. This translates into CASSTDPSYNEQFF.

Concerning this clone itself: The junction differs from germline at one of its ends, possibly a read error. The chain links TRBV19 to TRBJ2-3; 14 nucleotides match TRBD2. Germline lookup yields CDR1 LNHDA and CDR2 SQIVND (reference sequence). The CDR3 consists of 14 residues. The CDR3 loop is CASSTRTSGRRFVF. The CDR3 DNA reads as TGTGCCAGTAGTACCCGGACTAGCGGGAGGAGGTTTGTTTTT.

V usage is TRBV7-3 and J usage is TRBJ2-3; D is unresolved. From germline, CDR1 is SGHTA and CDR2 FQGTGA. The V end lost 2 bases, the J end lost 3 bases, and 9 bases lay between the germline ends. The CDR3 length is 14 residues. DNA for the CDR3: TGTGCCAGCAGCTTACTGGGGTTGACAGATACGCAGTATTTT. It is translated as CASSLLGLTDTQYF.

V usage is TRBV13 and J usage is TRBJ2-7; D not resolved. CDR1 is PRHDT and CDR2 is FYEKMQ in the germline V gene (reference sequence). The CDR3 contains 13 residues. Between the trimmed V and J ends, which lost 0 bases and 4 bases, there was a span of 7 bases. For the CDR3, the DNA is TGTGCCAGCAGCTTAGGCCGGATTTACGAGCAGTACTTC. This sequence encodes CASSLGRIYEQYF.

V and J are TRBV28 and TRBJ2-1, with 8 bases lining up with TRBD1. V lost 7 bases, J lost 5 bases, and 4 bases stayed unmatched. The CDR3 sequence is 13 residues long. Germline CDR1 reads MDHEN; CDR2 reads SYDVKM. The CDR3 protein is CASTGQGNNEQFF. The CDR3 region has the DNA TGTGCCAGCACTGGACAGGGCAACAATGAGCAGTTCTTC.

The chain employs TRBV2 and TRBJ2-3, with a weak D call TRBD2 (5 bases). From germline, CDR1 is SNHLY and CDR2 FYNNEI. The CDR3 sequence is 15 residues long. The germline V and J ends were trimmed by 6 bases and 2 bases, with 15 bases remaining between them. The CDR3 DNA reads TGTGCCAGCAGGGAGGACGGAAACCCCACAGATACGCAGTATTTT. This gives the protein CASREDGNPTDTQYF.

The V and J genes are TRBV7-9 and TRBJ2-7; 14 bases are a match to TRBD2. The CDR3 has 17 amino acids. The germline gives CDR1 SEHNR, CDR2 FQNEAQ (reference sequence). Trimming took 4 bases from V and 6 from J; bases not matched to a gene: 11. In DNA form, the CDR3 reads TGTGCCAGCAGCTATCTTGAAGGGACTAGCGGGAGTAGCGAGCAGTACTTC. Residues: CASSYLEGTSGSSEQYF.